These 23 T cell receptor beta chains share one sample of origin, sequenced in a study of post-analysis software for immune sequencing data. Every TCR beta cDNA library bore unique molecular identifiers. Each CDR3 protein is one row after TCRdb ran MiXCR on the PCR reads. This sample has approximately 660,000 distinct CDR3 sequences, with approximately 59% found just once. These receptors' antigens are unknown. General observations from the study: The study found TRBV5-6, TRBV5-1 and TRBV20-1 among five TRBV segments more frequent in patients than controls.

Sequenced material: blood. The receptor set was obtained from a girl aged 2 to 10 with multiple sclerosis.

This clonotype came up a few times. V gene TRBV7-3 combines with J gene TRBJ2-1; the D gene is possibly TRBD2 (6 bases). The V gene lost 1 base and the J gene lost 6 bases, with 16 bases spanning the gap. The CDR3 length is 16 residues. CDR1 SGHTA and CDR2 FQGTGA come from the germline V gene. The CDR3 DNA is TGTGCCAGCAGCTTAAAAAACGGGAGACGTGGCAATGAGCAGTTCTTC. This encodes CASSLKNGRRGNEQFF.

This clonotype showed up just a few times. The rearrangement uses TRBV27 and TRBJ2-7; D is undetermined. CDR1 and CDR2 (germline): MNHEY, SMNVEV (reference sequence). This CDR3 spans 16 amino acids. Trimming cost V 2 bases and J 2 bases, with 16 bases left between them. CDR3 sequence reads: CASSLRPALVAYEQYF. The CDR3 coding sequence is TGTGCCAGCAGTTTACGCCCGGCGTTGGTGGCCTACGAGCAGTACTTC.

This clonotype was recorded many times. The rearrangement joins TRBV20-1 to TRBJ2-7, with 7 bases identical to TRBD2. The CDR3 runs to 15 residues. Germline CDR1 is DFQATT and CDR2 is SNEGSKA (reference sequence). V lost 4 bases to trimming and J lost 5 bases; unmatched junction nucleotides: 14. DNA for the CDR3: TGCAGTGCTACATCCCCTAGCGGCATTAGGGACGAGCAGTACTTC. It translates to CSATSPSGIRDEQYF.

V gene TRBV5-1 combines with J gene TRBJ2-1; TRBD2 agrees at 10 bases. This CDR3 comprises 15 residues. Looked up from germline, CDR1 is SGHRS and CDR2 is YFSETQ. V shed 4 bases and J 4 bases; nucleotides not matched to a gene: 5. CDR3 DNA: TGCGCCAGCAGCGTAGCGGGGGGCGGATACAATGAGCAGTTCTTC. Protein: CASSVAGGGYNEQFF.

This chain links TRBV10-3 with TRBJ1-2; 7 bases map to TRBD1. Unmatched junction bases numbered 13, after V lost 6 bases and J lost 6 bases. The CDR3 contains 15 residues. Germline V lookup: CDR1 ENHRY, CDR2 SYGVKD. This CDR3 reads CAIRGDSRPYDGYTF. CDR3 in DNA: TGTGCCATCAGAGGGGACAGCAGGCCCTATGATGGCTACACCTTC.

This clonotype was observed a handful of times. CDR3 region: CSARELIGGNQPQHF. The CDR3 bases are TGCAGTGCTAGAGAGTTGATAGGGGGCAATCAGCCCCAGCATTTT. The V gene is TRBV20-1, the J gene TRBJ1-5; tentatively, D is TRBD1 (5 bases). This CDR3 has 15 amino acids. CDR1 is DFQATT, CDR2 SNEGSKA, per germline (reference sequence). Trimming pared 0 bases from V and 2 bases from J, leaving 11 bases between.

V and J are TRBV7-9 and TRBJ1-2, with 10 bases aligning to TRBD1. This CDR3 comprises 17 residues. With V trimmed by 5 bases and J by 3 bases, 12 bases remained unmatched. CDR1 SEHNR and CDR2 FQNEAQ come from the germline V gene (reference sequence). The CDR3 nucleotides read TGTGCCAGCAGCCGAGGCGCCGGGACAGGGGCATACTATGGCTACACCTTC. Translation: CASSRGAGTGAYYGYTF.

This chain connects TRBV29-1 to TRBJ2-1, with TRBD1 matching 7 bases. The CDR3 sequence is 15 residues long. Unmatched junction bases numbered 6, after V lost 1 base and J lost 3 bases. CDR1 SQVTM and CDR2 ANQGSEA come from the germline V gene. CDR3 in amino acids: CSVEGDRDSYNEQFF. CDR3 DNA: TGCAGCGTTGAAGGGGACCGGGACAGCTACAATGAGCAGTTCTTC.

The chain carries TRBV4-1 and TRBJ2-3; D gene uncertain. Germline assignment: CDR1 MGHRA and CDR2 YSYEKL. V shed 1 base and J shed 4 bases, with 9 bases lying between them. The CDR3 extends over 14 amino acids. DNA of the CDR3: TGCGCCAGCAGCCAAGTGGAAGGGTCAGATACGCAGTATTTT. Amino acid sequence: CASSQVEGSDTQYF.

CDR3 in DNA: TGCAGTGCTCCCAGGACTAGCACAGATACGCAGTATTTT. Its translation is CSAPRTSTDTQYF. The chain carries TRBV20-1 and TRBJ2-3; D is perhaps TRBD2 (5 bases). This CDR3 region has 13 residues. Deletions cut 5 bases from V and 0 bases from J, with 9 bases between. In germline, CDR1 is DFQATT, CDR2 SNEGSKA (reference sequence).

The chain carries TRBV20-1 and TRBJ2-1, with 10 bases identical to TRBD2. This CDR3 contains 19 residues. The V and J ends lost 2 bases and 0 bases, in that order; junction bases with no gene match: 13. CDR1 is DFQATT and CDR2 is SNEGSKA in the germline V gene (reference sequence). CDR3 sequence (DNA): TGCAGTGCTAGACGGGACTGGAGCGGGGGGGGGAGCTCCTACAATGAGCAGTTCTTC. Protein: CSARRDWSGGGSSYNEQFF.

This clonotype was detected a few times. The V call is TRBV10-1, the J call TRBJ2-4; D might be TRBD2 (5 bases). The CDR3 loop spans 13 amino acids. Germline CDR1 and CDR2: WNHNN and SYGVQD (reference sequence). V was clipped by 2 bases and J by 8 bases, with 10 bases between them. The CDR3 region is CASSEPGVDIQYF. The CDR3, as DNA: TGCGCCAGCAGTGAGCCCGGGGTGGACATTCAGTACTTC.

The rearrangement links TRBV20-1 to TRBJ1-4; the match to TRBD1 covers 8 bases. V lost 6 bases, J lost 4 bases, and 4 bases stayed unmatched. The length of the CDR3 is 13 residues. Germline CDR1 and CDR2: DFQATT and SNEGSKA (reference sequence). Here the CDR3 DNA reads TGCAGTGCGGACAGGGAAGTTAATGAAAAACTGTTTTTT. This translates into CSADREVNEKLFF.

This clonotype has just one count. The chain recombines TRBV21-1 with TRBJ1-2; TRBD1, the table's D call, was not compared with the DNA. TRBV21-1 is an annotated pseudogene. The CDR3 length is 16 residues. This CDR3 is CASSKVGRQDNYGYTF. The CDR3 DNA reads TGTGCCAGCAGCAAAGTTGGGAGACAGGATAACTATGGCTACACCTTC.

The chain employs TRBV13 and TRBJ2-1; D is uncertain. Germline CDR1 reads PRHDT; CDR2 reads FYEKMQ (reference sequence). Trimming left V 1 base short and J 9 bases short, with 10 bases between. The CDR3 covers 13 residues. CDR3 sequence reads: CASSLVIQREQFF. CDR3 bases: TGTGCCAGCAGCTTAGTTATCCAGCGTGAGCAGTTCTTC.

The chain recombines TRBV7-9 with TRBJ2-1; 8 positions match TRBD2. CDR1 is SEHNR and CDR2 is FQNEAQ in the germline V gene (reference sequence). V shed 5 bases, J shed 8 bases, and the junction held 5 bases outside the gene matches. The CDR3 is made up of 13 amino acids. The CDR3 region is CASSTRTSYEQFF. The CDR3 DNA follows: TGTGCCAGCAGCACCCGGACTAGCTATGAGCAGTTCTTC. Together with reference TRBV7-9 and TRBJ2-1, the CDR3 gives the full variable domain: DTGVSQNPRHKITKRGQNVTFRCDPISEHNRLYWYRQTLGQGPEFLTYFQNEAQLEKSRLLSDRFSAERPKGSFSTLEIQRTEQGDSAMYLCASSTRTSYEQFFGPGTRLTVL.

This clonotype was seen just once. This sequence joins TRBV7-9 and TRBJ2-3, with 8 bases matching TRBD1. The CDR3 is 17 amino acids. The trim removed 4 bases at V and 3 bases at J, leaving 12 bases unmatched. Germline CDR1 SEHNR, CDR2 FQNEAQ (reference sequence). The CDR3 DNA reads as TGTGCCAGCAGCTCCACAAATATTAGACAGGGGACAGATACGCAGTATTTT. This codes for CASSSTNIRQGTDTQYF.

The sample holds a few counts of this clonotype. The V gene is TRBV12-3 or TRBV12-4, the J gene TRBJ1-2; D gene unclear. Between the trimmed V and J ends, which lost 0 bases and 2 bases, there was a span of 4 bases. The CDR3 runs 13 residues. The CDR3 region has the DNA TGTGCCAGCAGTTTAGCTAGGAACTATGGCTACACCTTC. Protein sequence: CASSLARNYGYTF.

The V and J genes are TRBV18 and TRBJ1-6; D perhaps matches TRBD1 (5 bases). The CDR3 runs to 14 residues. V was pared by 6 bases and J by 7 bases, with 13 bases between. Germline V gives CDR1 KGHSH, CDR2 LQKENI. The CDR3 bases are TGTGCCAGCTCGCCGGGACCTACCAATTCACCCCTCCACTTT. Protein: CASSPGPTNSPLHF.

The gene calls are TRBV11-2 and TRBJ1-4, with D unclear. The CDR3 is made up of 17 amino acids. Germline lookup yields CDR1 SGHAT and CDR2 FQNNGV. V lost 4 bases, J lost 5 bases, and 20 bases lay in between. The CDR3 nucleotides are TGTGCCAGCAGCTCCCCCGGAGGAAGGCGGGCGAATGAAAAACTGTTTTTT. Protein sequence: CASSSPGGRRANEKLFF.

The gene calls are TRBV27 and TRBJ2-7, with D unresolved. Per germline, CDR1 MNHEY and CDR2 SMNVEV (reference sequence). V was pared by 10 bases and J by 2 bases, with 9 bases between. CDR3 length: 11 residues. The CDR3 here is CATGFPYEQYF. The DNA for the CDR3 is TGTGCCACCGGGTTTCCCTACGAGCAGTACTTC.

The J gene is TRBJ2-3, the V gene TRBV10-3; 10 bases align to TRBD1. Germline V gene sequence: CDR1 ENHRY, CDR2 SYGVKD. The CDR3 consists of 13 residues. Trimming took 10 bases from V and 4 from J; bases not matched to a gene: 5. DNA of the CDR3: TGTGCCACCGACAGGGGGCAATCAGATACGCAGTATTTT. This encodes CATDRGQSDTQYF.

The chain joins TRBV10-3 to TRBJ2-5; 7 bases are shared with TRBD1. This CDR3 has 13 residues. The V and J ends lost 6 bases and 4 bases, in that order; junction bases with no gene match: 5. The germline V gene has CDR1 ENHRY and CDR2 SYGVKD. CDR3 sequence: CAISTGVVETQYF. The CDR3 DNA reads TGTGCCATCAGCACAGGGGTAGTAGAGACCCAGTACTTC.